This T cell receptor beta chain appears in the sequencing data of a study of shared clonotypes between healthy human individuals. General study findings and limits: In having few donors, the study represented limited genetic and exposure-history diversity.

This CDR3 comprises 17 residues. The germline V and J ends were trimmed by 4 bases and 2 bases, with 21 bases remaining between them. CDR1 is MGHRA, CDR2 YSYEKL, per germline. Assay used: immunoSEQ multiplex PCR; TCRdb lists only in-frame clones, some missing. The sample lists some 2,500,000 clones, roughly 93% seen once, with around 0.37% in the top ten. About this clone itself: Its antigen is not identified.

The rearrangement joins TRBV4-1 to TRBJ2-7; D is unclear. Sequences were obtained from naive CD4+ T cells from PBMCs. Stated subset: CD45RA+ positively selected. This receptor was obtained from a young man in good health. Some clones in this sample may be carry-over from other donors' samples. CDR3 coding DNA: TGCGCCAGCAGCCCGTCCCTTGTTTGGCAGCCTCCCTACGAGCAGTACTTC. Its protein product is CASSPSLVWQPPYEQYF.